The clone carrying this TCR beta chain was counted between two and nine times. This entry is derived from a study of blood T cell repertoires in COVID-19. On the study more broadly: COVID-19 samples from acute and convalescent phases originated in the United States, Italy and Spain.

Produced via immunoSEQ multiplex PCR; TCRdb's table is partial and in-frame only. The sample records around 230,000 clones, about 86% being singletons. CDR1 is LNHDA and CDR2 is SQIVND in the germline V gene (reference sequence). V shed 5 bases and J shed 3 bases, with 20 bases lying between them. The CDR3 runs to 16 residues. The gene calls are TRBV19 and TRBJ2-7, with a possible D match to TRBD2 (7 bases). Sequencing was done on a sample of peripheral blood. This receptor was taken from a woman between 45 and 60 years old with acute or convalescent COVID-19. CDR3 nucleotide sequence: TGTGCCAGTAGTTCCGAGGGGGGGAAAAAGGACTACGAGCAGTACTTC. It is translated as CASSSEGGKKDYEQYF.